The 22 T cell receptor beta chains in this list originate from one sample, sequenced in a study of cytomegalovirus exposure and HLA in healthy donors. The primer mix had 60 Vbeta and 13 Jbeta primers. Data came from immunoSEQ multiplex PCR; TCRdb stores just in-frame clones and leaves some out. Of 150,000 to 200,000 clones listed, more than 80% are singletons. Input material: PBMCs. The receptors stem from a woman in her fifties or sixties in good health and CMV-seronegative.

The chain combines TRBV6-1 with TRBJ2-1; D is undetermined. V dropped 8 bases and J dropped 0 bases, with 8 bases sitting between them. The CDR3 loop spans 13 amino acids. Per germline, CDR1 MNHNS and CDR2 SASEGT. CDR3 sequence: CASVPSSYNEQFF. The CDR3 region has the DNA TGTGCCAGCGTCCCTAGCTCCTACAATGAGCAGTTCTTC.

The chain links TRBV7-9 to TRBJ2-7; D may be TRBD1 (6 bases). V lost 2 bases and J 5 bases, leaving 16 bases between the germline ends. Per germline, CDR1 SEHNR and CDR2 FQNEAQ (reference sequence). The CDR3 sequence is 15 residues long. The chain's CDR3 is CASSLSRQGNDEQYF. CDR3 coding DNA: TGTGCCAGCAGCTTATCTAGGCAGGGGAATGACGAGCAGTACTTC.

The V gene is TRBV7-2, the J gene TRBJ2-7; 12 nucleotides align to TRBD1. V lost 5 bases and J lost 6; bases outside the gene matches: 11. This CDR3 comprises 16 residues. Germline V gene sequence: CDR1 SGHTA, CDR2 FQGNSA. Here the CDR3 reads CASSADPGQGAPEQYF. CDR3 bases: TGTGCCAGCAGCGCCGACCCGGGACAGGGGGCTCCCGAGCAGTACTTC.

About this clone itself: Relative to the germline gene, one junction end is altered; a read error may explain this. V usage is TRBV7-9 and J usage is TRBJ1-2; D unclear. CDR3 length equals 15 residues. Germline loops: CDR1 SEHNR, CDR2 FQNEAQ (reference sequence). CDR3 sequence reads: CSSSLDAEWNYGYTF. The CDR3 DNA reads TGTTCCAGCAGCTTAGACGCAGAATGGAACTATGGCTACACCTTC.

The chain recombines TRBV7-2 with TRBJ1-2; 10 nucleotides match TRBD1. The CDR3 loop spans 17 amino acids. Germline loops: CDR1 SGHTA, CDR2 FQGNSA. The trim removed 5 bases at V and 4 bases at J, leaving 13 bases unmatched. The CDR3 loop reads CASSRTGTGVVGYGYTF. CDR3 nucleotide sequence: TGTGCCAGCAGCAGAACCGGGACAGGGGTCGTCGGCTATGGCTACACCTTC.

The rearrangement uses TRBV5-1 and TRBJ1-1; D unclear. Germline CDR1 reads SGHRS; CDR2 reads YFSETQ. Between the trimmed V and J ends, which lost 1 base and 8 bases, there was a span of 12 bases. This CDR3 has 13 residues. The CDR3 reads CASSLWGAEEAFF. In nucleotides, the CDR3 is TGCGCCAGCAGCTTGTGGGGAGCCGAGGAAGCTTTCTTT.

This chain joins TRBV7-2 and TRBJ2-1; 13 bases are a match to TRBD2. From germline, CDR1 is SGHTA and CDR2 FQGNSA. The CDR3 contains 16 residues. V lost 2 bases, J lost 8 bases, and 6 bases stayed unmatched. The CDR3 DNA reads TGTGCCAGCAGCTTAACTAGCGGGGGGGCCGTGGATGAGCAGTTCTTC. Translated, it gives CASSLTSGGAVDEQFF. Combining the CDR3 with reference TRBV7-2 and TRBJ2-1 gives the whole variable domain GAGVSQSPSNKVTEKGKDVELRCDPISGHTALYWYRQSLGQGLEFLIYFQGNSAPDKSGLPSDRFSAERTGGSVSTLTIQRTQQEDSAVYLCASSLTSGGAVDEQFFGPGTRLTVL.

The chain carries TRBV10-3 and TRBJ2-2; TRBD2 matches 8 bases. This CDR3 is built from 16 residues. The J segment lost 0 bases and the V segment lost 6 bases, leaving 6 bases of the junction unmatched. CDR1 is ENHRY, CDR2 SYGVKD, per germline. CDR3 in DNA: TGTGCCATCAGGGAAACTAGCGGAGCGAACACCGGGGAGCTGTTTTTT. It is translated as CAIRETSGANTGELFF.

V usage is TRBV7-6 and J usage is TRBJ2-1, with 9 bases lining up with TRBD2. Germline-derived CDR1 and CDR2 are SGHVS and FNYEAQ. The V segment lost 4 bases and the J segment 3 bases; nucleotides outside the gene matches: 4. This CDR3 region has 15 residues. The CDR3 DNA follows: TGTGCCAGCAGCTCCGGGACTAGCCTCTACAATGAGCAGTTCTTC. As protein: CASSSGTSLYNEQFF. Complete variable domain (other parts from reference TRBV7-6 and TRBJ2-1): GAGVSQSPRYKVTKRGQDVALRCDPISGHVSLYWYRQALGQGPEFLTYFNYEAQQDKSGLPNDRFSAERPEGSISTLTIQRTEQRDSAMYRCASSSGTSLYNEQFFGPGTRLTVL.

The gene calls are TRBV23-1 and TRBJ1-1; a possible D gene is TRBD1 (5 bases). TRBV23-1 has ORF status, its function being uncertain. The V and J ends lost 3 bases and 8 bases respectively, with 19 bases between them. CDR3 size: 15 residues. CDR3 in amino acids: CASSHTNGGLLEAFF. The CDR3, as DNA: TGCGCCAGCAGTCATACCAACGGGGGGTTGTTAGAAGCTTTCTTT.

The chain links TRBV28 to TRBJ1-2; D uncertain. The CDR3 contains 13 residues. The V and J ends lost 5 bases and 0 bases respectively, with 7 bases between them. Germline loops: CDR1 MDHEN, CDR2 SYDVKM. CDR3 residues: CASSRSPNYGYTF. The CDR3 DNA reads TGTGCCAGCAGTCGGAGCCCTAACTATGGCTACACCTTC.

This chain connects TRBV5-1 to TRBJ2-7, with a tentative D call TRBD2 (7 bases). This CDR3 is 16 amino acids long. Between the trimmed V and J ends, which lost 4 bases and 3 bases, there was a span of 20 bases. The germline V gene has CDR1 SGHRS and CDR2 YFSETQ. The CDR3 sequence: CASSRSGGGLLYEQYF. CDR3 sequence (DNA): TGCGCCAGCAGCCGCAGTGGCGGGGGCCTACTCTACGAGCAGTACTTC.

The chain carries TRBV2 and TRBJ2-3; the match to TRBD2 covers 14 bases. Germline V gene data show CDR1 as SNHLY and CDR2 as FYNNEI. This CDR3 contains 17 residues. The V and J ends lost 6 bases and 2 bases, in that order; junction bases with no gene match: 7. The CDR3 sequence: CASSRRGLAGATDTQYF. CDR3 DNA sequence: TGTGCCAGCAGCCGTAGGGGACTAGCGGGGGCCACAGATACGCAGTATTTT.

The V and J genes are TRBV19 and TRBJ1-1; TRBD1 aligns across 7 bases. V gave up 0 bases and J gave up 4 bases; unmatched junction bases: 2. There are 14 residues in the CDR3. CDR1 and CDR2 (germline): LNHDA, SQIVND (reference sequence). The CDR3 nucleotides are TGTGCCAGTAGTATAGAGGCAGGGGGCACTGAAGCTTTCTTT. It translates to CASSIEAGGTEAFF.

The chain carries TRBV7-2 and TRBJ2-7, with 7 bases fitting TRBD1. V trimming: 2 bases; J trimming: 0 bases; junction bases outside the gene matches: 1. The length of the CDR3 is 14 residues. The germline V gene has CDR1 SGHTA and CDR2 FQGNSA. The CDR3 here is CASSLRTGSYEQYF. DNA for the CDR3: TGTGCCAGCAGCTTACGGACAGGCTCCTACGAGCAGTACTTC.

CDR3 nucleotide sequence: TGTGCCAGTAGTCAACAGGGAGCCGTGTACGAGCAGTACTTC. It codes for CASSQQGAVYEQYF. V and J are TRBV19 and TRBJ2-7, with D possibly being TRBD1 (6 bases). The length of the CDR3 is 14 residues. V gave up 5 bases and J gave up 4 bases, with 15 bases separating them. The germline V gene has CDR1 LNHDA and CDR2 SQIVND (reference sequence). Full variable domain (outside the CDR3, taken from reference TRBV19 and TRBJ2-7): DGGITQSPKYLFRKEGQNVTLSCEQNLNHDAMYWYRQDPGQGLRLIYYSQIVNDFQKGDIAEGYSVSREKKESFPLTVTSAQKNPTAFYLCASSQQGAVYEQYFGPGTRLTVT.

V gene TRBV10-1 combines with J gene TRBJ2-1, with TRBD2 matching over 10 bases. Trimming removed 6 bases from V and 8 bases from J; junction bases left unmatched: 4. Germline CDR1 reads WNHNN; CDR2 reads SYGVQD (reference sequence). This CDR3 is built from 13 residues. CDR3 sequence reads: CASSDGTSDEQFF. CDR3 coding DNA: TGCGCCAGCAGCGATGGGACTAGCGATGAGCAGTTCTTC.

The chain couples TRBV25-1 to TRBJ1-2; the D gene is possibly TRBD1 (5 bases). The V gene's germline CDR1 is MGHDK and CDR2 SYGVNS. V was shortened by 4 bases and J by 4 bases, with 10 bases between the two germline ends. The CDR3 covers 13 residues. This CDR3 is CASSGDSPYGYTF. The CDR3 coding sequence is TGTGCCAGCAGTGGGGACTCACCCTATGGCTACACCTTC.

This rearrangement joins TRBV30 to TRBJ2-4, with 9 bases that match TRBD2. The germline V gene encodes CDR1 GTSNPN and CDR2 SVGIG (reference sequence). The V segment lost 3 bases and the J segment 1 base; nucleotides outside the gene matches: 16. This CDR3 has 19 residues. The CDR3 nucleotides are TGTGCCTGGAGCGAACTGGGCGGGAGGGCCCTCTGGGCCAAAAACATTCAGTACTTC. Protein product: CAWSELGGRALWAKNIQYF. The complete variable domain, with remaining parts taken from reference TRBV30 and TRBJ2-4, reads SQTIHQWPATLVQPVGSPLSLECTVEGTSNPNLYWYRQAAGRGLQLLFYSVGIGQISSEVPQNLSASRPQDRQFILSSKKLLLSDSGFYLCAWSELGGRALWAKNIQYFGAGTRLSVL.

The J gene is TRBJ1-5, the V gene TRBV15; 9 bases line up with TRBD1. This CDR3 is 15 amino acids long. Germline lookup yields CDR1 LNHNV and CDR2 YYDKDF (reference sequence). The trim removed 5 bases at V and 0 bases at J, leaving 2 bases unmatched. CDR3 sequence (DNA): TGTGCCACCAGCTGGACAGGGGATAGCAATCAGCCCCAGCATTTT. Translation: CATSWTGDSNQPQHF.

The V and J genes are TRBV2 and TRBJ2-1, with TRBD2 identical over 9 bases. The CDR3 loop spans 16 amino acids. V dropped 10 bases and J dropped 3; count of bases not matched to a gene: 13. Per germline, CDR1 SNHLY and CDR2 FYNNEI. As DNA, the CDR3 is TGTGCCACCCGAGGACCTAGCGGGGATTACTACAATGAGCAGTTCTTC. This sequence encodes CATRGPSGDYYNEQFF.

The gene calls are TRBV10-3 and TRBJ1-6; TRBD1 matches 8 bases. This CDR3 has 15 amino acids. The junction had 5 bases not matched to a gene; V was cut back by 4 bases and J by 6 bases. The germline gives CDR1 ENHRY, CDR2 SYGVKD. CDR3 loop: CAISGTGQSNSPLHF. CDR3 bases: TGTGCCATCAGTGGGACAGGGCAAAGTAATTCACCCCTCCACTTT.